Following are 20 T cell receptor beta chains from one sample sequenced in a study of cytomegalovirus exposure and HLA in healthy donors. PCR primers comprised 60 Vbeta and 13 Jbeta primers. Sequencing used immunoSEQ multiplex PCR; TCRdb keeps in-frame clones, though not all of them. The table has about 150,000 clones, approximately 88% seen once. Sequencing used PBMCs. Receptors were obtained from a boy between 2 and 10 years old in good health and CMV-seronegative.

The V gene is TRBV28, the J gene TRBJ2-5, with D possibly TRBD1 on 5 matching bases. Germline V gene data show CDR1 as MDHEN and CDR2 as SYDVKM. The V and J ends lost 6 bases and 2 bases respectively, with 7 bases between them. The CDR3 has 12 residues. CDR3 DNA: TGTGCCAGCAGGACAGCTCAAGAGACCCAGTACTTC. This gives the protein CASRTAQETQYF.

This clone was detected only once. The V gene is TRBV9, the J gene TRBJ2-3; the match to TRBD2 covers 14 bases. CDR1 is SGDLS, CDR2 YYNGEE, per germline. The CDR3 has 18 residues. J was trimmed by 6 bases and V by 4 bases; bases with no gene match: 13. CDR3 amino acids: CASSPGLAGAAGVDTQYF. CDR3 sequence (DNA): TGTGCCAGCAGCCCGGGACTAGCGGGAGCCGCGGGGGTGGATACGCAGTATTTT.

The V call is TRBV5-6, the J call TRBJ1-5, with D unresolved. The CDR3 is made up of 13 amino acids. Looked up from germline, CDR1 is SGHDT and CDR2 is YYEEEE. V lost 1 base to trimming and J lost 4 bases, with 6 bases between them. The CDR3, as DNA: TGTGCCAGCAGCTTGTCGAGTAATCAGCCCCAGCATTTT. Encoded protein: CASSLSSNQPQHF.

The chain couples TRBV5-6 to TRBJ2-1; the match to TRBD2 covers 9 bases. The CDR3 is 15 residues long. Germline CDR1 SGHDT, CDR2 YYEEEE. The trim removed 3 bases at V and 8 bases at J, leaving 9 bases unmatched. CDR3 sequence: CASSWERGAGDEQFF. In DNA, the CDR3 is TGTGCCAGCAGCTGGGAGCGGGGGGCAGGCGATGAGCAGTTCTTC.

This clone was seen a single time. The chain employs TRBV4-1 and TRBJ1-1; 8 bases map to TRBD1. This CDR3 spans 15 amino acids. Germline V gene lookup returns CDR1 MGHRA and CDR2 YSYEKL. The junction had 3 bases not matched to a gene; V was cut back by 3 bases and J by 0 bases. CDR3 nucleotide sequence: TGCGCCAGCAGCCAGGAACAGGGGGTGAACACTGAAGCTTTCTTT. It yields the protein CASSQEQGVNTEAFF.

This clone came up a few times. The chain links TRBV25-1 to TRBJ1-5; D is ambiguous. Trimming cost V 8 bases and J 0 bases, with 11 bases left between them. CDR1 is MGHDK and CDR2 is SYGVNS in the germline V gene. CDR3 length: 14 residues. The DNA for the CDR3 is TGTGCCAGCGGTGGAACTTATAGCAATCAGCCCCAGCATTTT. Translating gives CASGGTYSNQPQHF.

This chain connects TRBV6-6 to TRBJ1-6, with 7 bases lining up with TRBD1. The length of the CDR3 is 15 residues. After removal of 0 bases from V and 7 bases from J, the junction contained 3 bases not matched to a gene. CDR1 is MNHNY, CDR2 SVGAGI, per germline (reference sequence). The chain's CDR3 is CASSYSGTDNSPLHF. The CDR3 nucleotides read TGTGCCAGCAGTTACTCCGGGACAGACAATTCACCCCTCCACTTT.

The V and J genes are TRBV6-1 and TRBJ1-4; unclear D gene. The germline V and J ends were trimmed by 10 bases and 6 bases, with 21 bases remaining between them. The germline V gene has CDR1 MNHNS and CDR2 SASEGT. The CDR3 has 15 amino acids. In nucleotides, the CDR3 is TGTGCCACCTCCGAAGGATCCGCCGGAGATGAAAAACTGTTTTTT. Its translation is CATSEGSAGDEKLFF.

The rearrangement uses TRBV5-1 and TRBJ2-1; possibly TRBD2 for D (6 bases). The CDR3 is made up of 13 amino acids. Germline lookup yields CDR1 SGHRS and CDR2 YFSETQ. Trimming shortened V by 4 bases and J by 5 bases, and 10 bases separated the two germline ends. CDR3 loop: CASSPGTDNEQFF. The CDR3 bases are TGCGCCAGCAGCCCCGGGACTGACAATGAGCAGTTCTTC.

The chain is built from TRBV30 and TRBJ1-2; a possible D gene is TRBD1 (6 bases). Germline CDR1 and CDR2: GTSNPN and SVGIG (reference sequence). Between the trimmed V and J ends, which lost 4 bases and 0 bases, there was a span of 18 bases. This CDR3 has 16 residues. The CDR3 protein is CAWTPRRAGANYGYTF. Written as DNA, the CDR3 is TGTGCCTGGACCCCCCGCCGGGCAGGGGCTAACTATGGCTACACCTTC.

The gene calls are TRBV19 and TRBJ1-2; 9 positions agree with TRBD1. This CDR3 comprises 13 residues. Per the germline V gene, CDR1 is LNHDA and CDR2 is SQIVND (reference sequence). Unmatched junction bases numbered 8, after V lost 10 bases and J lost 5 bases. The CDR3, as DNA: TGTGCCACCAAGGACAGGGGCTTTTATGGCTACACCTTC. Protein product: CATKDRGFYGYTF.

The V call is TRBV5-6, the J call TRBJ1-5, with D possibly matching TRBD1 (5 bases). The CDR3 runs 13 residues. V lost 2 bases to trimming and J lost 5 bases, with 8 bases between them. The germline V gene encodes CDR1 SGHDT and CDR2 YYEEEE. Here the CDR3 reads CASSLARDQPQHF. The CDR3 DNA sequence: TGTGCCAGCAGCTTAGCCAGGGATCAGCCCCAGCATTTT. Together with reference TRBV5-6 and TRBJ1-5, the CDR3 gives the full variable domain: DAGVTQSPTHLIKTRGQQVTLRCSPKSGHDTVSWYQQALGQGPQFIFQYYEEEERQRGNFPDRFSGHQFPNYSSELNVNALLLGDSALYLCASSLARDQPQHFGDGTRLSIL.

The V gene is TRBV6-5, the J gene TRBJ1-1; D not certain. The CDR3 contains 14 residues. Germline assignment: CDR1 MNHEY and CDR2 SVGAGI. The V gene lost 0 bases and the J gene lost 5 bases, with 10 bases spanning the gap. Here the CDR3 reads CASSYSRGSTEAFF. CDR3 nucleotides: TGTGCCAGCAGTTACTCACGGGGTAGTACTGAAGCTTTCTTT.

The chain is built from TRBV28 and TRBJ1-4; possible D gene TRBD1, 6 bases. CDR3 size: 14 residues. CDR1 and CDR2 (germline): MDHEN, SYDVKM. V gave up 6 bases and J gave up 5 bases, with 13 bases separating them. CDR3 in amino acids: CASSYRVTNEKLFF. Here the CDR3 DNA reads TGTGCCAGCAGCTACAGGGTTACAAATGAAAAACTGTTTTTT.

This clone was recorded only once. The rearrangement uses TRBV4-3 and TRBJ2-7; D is possibly TRBD1 (6 bases). The CDR3 has 15 residues. V lost 0 bases, J lost 2 bases, and 11 bases lay in between. Germline V gives CDR1 LGHNA, CDR2 YSLEER. CDR3 coding DNA: TGCGCCAGCAGCCAAGATAGGACAGCGACCTACGAGCAGTACTTC. It encodes CASSQDRTATYEQYF.

This clone was recorded once. V and J are TRBV9 and TRBJ2-1, with a weak D call TRBD2 (5 bases). V lost 3 bases and J 4 bases, leaving 14 bases between the germline ends. The CDR3 contains 15 residues. From germline, CDR1 is SGDLS and CDR2 YYNGEE. The CDR3 nucleotides are TGTGCCAGCAGCGCCCCGGGCGGGTCTTACAATGAGCAGTTCTTC. Translation gives CASSAPGGSYNEQFF.

This clone came up once. This chain uses TRBV7-2 with TRBJ1-2; 7 bases are a match to TRBD1. The V segment lost 2 bases and the J segment 5 bases; nucleotides outside the gene matches: 5. CDR3 length: 14 amino acids. Germline V lookup: CDR1 SGHTA, CDR2 FQGNSA. The CDR3 DNA follows: TGTGCCAGCAGCTTATGGGGACAGCCGTATGGCTACACCTTC. This encodes CASSLWGQPYGYTF.

This chain links TRBV29-1 with TRBJ2-2; D is possibly TRBD1 (6 bases). The CDR3 spans 15 residues. CDR1 and CDR2 from the germline V gene are SQVTM and ANQGSEA. Between the trimmed V and J ends, which lost 3 bases and 1 base, there was a span of 12 bases. The CDR3 bases are TGCAGCGTTGAGGCGGTGGGACAGAACACCGGGGAGCTGTTTTTT. Amino acid sequence: CSVEAVGQNTGELFF.

The chain carries TRBV2 and TRBJ2-5, with 9 bases matching TRBD2. The CDR3 consists of 14 residues. Trimming took 6 bases from V and 5 from J; bases not matched to a gene: 7. Germline V gene lookup returns CDR1 SNHLY and CDR2 FYNNEI. CDR3 in DNA: TGTGCCAGCAGCGCGCGGGGGGGCAGGGAGACCCAGTACTTC. Translated, it gives CASSARGGRETQYF. The complete variable domain, with remaining parts taken from reference TRBV2 and TRBJ2-5, reads EPEVTQTPSHQVTQMGQEVILRCVPISNHLYFYWYRQILGQKVEFLVSFYNNEISEKSEIFDDQFSVERPDGSNFTLKIRSTKLEDSAMYFCASSARGGRETQYFGPGTRLLVL.

This clone has a single count. The V gene is TRBV19, the J gene TRBJ2-7, with a tentative D call TRBD2 (5 bases). The CDR3 contains 15 residues. Germline V gene lookup returns CDR1 LNHDA and CDR2 SQIVND (reference sequence). The V and J ends lost 4 bases and 3 bases respectively, with 16 bases between them. The chain's CDR3 is CASSREPGNYYEQYF. As DNA, the CDR3 is TGTGCCAGTAGTAGGGAGCCCGGGAACTACTACGAGCAGTACTTC.